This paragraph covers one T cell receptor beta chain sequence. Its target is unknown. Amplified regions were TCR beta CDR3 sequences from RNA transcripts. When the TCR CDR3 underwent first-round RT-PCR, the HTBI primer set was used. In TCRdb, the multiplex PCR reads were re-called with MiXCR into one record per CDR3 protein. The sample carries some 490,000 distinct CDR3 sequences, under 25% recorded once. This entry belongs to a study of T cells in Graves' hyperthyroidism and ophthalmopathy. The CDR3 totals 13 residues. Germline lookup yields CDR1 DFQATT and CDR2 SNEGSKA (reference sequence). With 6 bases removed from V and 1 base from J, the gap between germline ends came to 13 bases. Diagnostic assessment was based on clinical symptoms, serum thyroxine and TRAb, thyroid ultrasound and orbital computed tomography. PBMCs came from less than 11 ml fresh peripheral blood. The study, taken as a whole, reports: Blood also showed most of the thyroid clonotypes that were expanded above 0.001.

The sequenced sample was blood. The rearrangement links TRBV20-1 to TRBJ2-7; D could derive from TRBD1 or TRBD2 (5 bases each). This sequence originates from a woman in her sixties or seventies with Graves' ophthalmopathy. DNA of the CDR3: TGCAGTGCCAACCGGGACGGTTCCTACGAGCAGTACTTC. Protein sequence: CSANRDGSYEQYF.